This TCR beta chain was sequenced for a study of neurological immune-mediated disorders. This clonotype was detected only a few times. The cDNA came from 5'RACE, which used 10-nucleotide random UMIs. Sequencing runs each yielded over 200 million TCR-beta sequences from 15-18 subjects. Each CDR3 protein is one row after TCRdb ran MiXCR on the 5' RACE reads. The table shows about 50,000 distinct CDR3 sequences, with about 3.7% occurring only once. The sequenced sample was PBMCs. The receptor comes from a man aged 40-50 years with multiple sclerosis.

The chain's CDR3 is CASNDVTGVYEQYF. The CDR3 region has the DNA TGTGCCAGCAATGATGTCACAGGGGTATACGAGCAGTACTTC. The rearrangement uses TRBV2 and TRBJ2-7, with 7 bases that match TRBD1. Germline lookup yields CDR1 SNHLY and CDR2 FYNNEI. With V trimmed by 7 bases and J by 4 bases, 10 bases remained unmatched. This CDR3 region has 14 residues.